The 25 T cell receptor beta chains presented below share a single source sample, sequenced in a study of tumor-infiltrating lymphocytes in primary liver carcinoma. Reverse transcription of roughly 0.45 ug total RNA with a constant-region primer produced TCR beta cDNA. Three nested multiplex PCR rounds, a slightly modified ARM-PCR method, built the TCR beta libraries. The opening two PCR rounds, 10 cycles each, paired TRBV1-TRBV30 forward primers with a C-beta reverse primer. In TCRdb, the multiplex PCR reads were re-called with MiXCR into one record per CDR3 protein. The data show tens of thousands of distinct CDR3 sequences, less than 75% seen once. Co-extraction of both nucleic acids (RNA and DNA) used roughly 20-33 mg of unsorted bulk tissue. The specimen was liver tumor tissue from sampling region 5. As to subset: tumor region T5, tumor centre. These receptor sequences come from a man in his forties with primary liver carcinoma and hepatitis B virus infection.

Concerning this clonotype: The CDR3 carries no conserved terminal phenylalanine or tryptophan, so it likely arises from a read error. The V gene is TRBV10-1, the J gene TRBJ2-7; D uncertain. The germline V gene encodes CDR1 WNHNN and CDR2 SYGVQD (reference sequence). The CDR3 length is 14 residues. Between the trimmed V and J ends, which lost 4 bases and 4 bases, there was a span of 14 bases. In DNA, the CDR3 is TGCGCCAGCAGTGGGGCTTGCCCAGGTTACGAGCAGTACCTC. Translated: CASSGACPGYEQYL.

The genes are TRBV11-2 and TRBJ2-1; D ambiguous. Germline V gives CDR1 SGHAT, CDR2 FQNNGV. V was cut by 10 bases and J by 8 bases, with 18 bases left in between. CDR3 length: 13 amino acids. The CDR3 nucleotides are TGTGCCAATAGCTTAAATGGTGCCTATGAGCAGTTCTTC. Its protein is CANSLNGAYEQFF.

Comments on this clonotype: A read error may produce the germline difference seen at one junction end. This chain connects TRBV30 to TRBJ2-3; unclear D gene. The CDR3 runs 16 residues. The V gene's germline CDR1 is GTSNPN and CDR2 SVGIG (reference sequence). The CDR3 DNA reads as TGTGCCTGGGCGTCTTTTTGGTGTACGAGCACAGATACGCAGTGTTTT. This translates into CAWASFWCTSTDTQCF.

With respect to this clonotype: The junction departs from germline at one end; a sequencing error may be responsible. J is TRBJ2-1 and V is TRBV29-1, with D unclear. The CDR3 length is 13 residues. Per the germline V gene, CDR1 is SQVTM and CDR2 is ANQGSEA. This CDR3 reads CSTRGGTYNEQFF. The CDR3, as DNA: TGTAGCACCCGTGGCGGTACCTACAATGAGCAGTTCTTC.

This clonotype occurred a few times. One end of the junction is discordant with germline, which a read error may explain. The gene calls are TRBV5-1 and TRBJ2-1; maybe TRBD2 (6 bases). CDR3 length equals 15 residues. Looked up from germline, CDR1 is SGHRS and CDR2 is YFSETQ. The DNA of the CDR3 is TGTACCAGCAGCCTCTTCGGGGGAGGTATAAATGAGCAGTTCTTC. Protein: CTSSLFGGGINEQFF.

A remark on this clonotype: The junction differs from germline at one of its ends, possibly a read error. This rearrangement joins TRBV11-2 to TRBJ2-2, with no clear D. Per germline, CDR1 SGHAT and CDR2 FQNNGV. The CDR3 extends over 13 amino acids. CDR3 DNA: TGCGCCGGCAGCTCCCGACCCACGGTGGAACTGTTTTTT. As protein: CAGSSRPTVELFF.

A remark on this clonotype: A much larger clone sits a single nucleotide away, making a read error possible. The CDR3 sequence is CASSDNYEQCF. CDR3 DNA: TGTGCCAGCAGTGATAACTACGAGCAGTGCTTC. The chain is built from TRBV28 and TRBJ2-7; D is ambiguous. This CDR3 is built from 11 residues. The germline gives CDR1 MDHEN, CDR2 SYDVKM.

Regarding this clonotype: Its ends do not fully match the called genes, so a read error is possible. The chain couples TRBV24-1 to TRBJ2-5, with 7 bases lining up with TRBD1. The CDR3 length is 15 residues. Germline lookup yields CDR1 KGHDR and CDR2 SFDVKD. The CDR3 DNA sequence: TGTACCACCAGCAGAACAGGGGAAGGGGGAGAGACCCAGTACTTC. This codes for CTTSRTGEGGETQYF.

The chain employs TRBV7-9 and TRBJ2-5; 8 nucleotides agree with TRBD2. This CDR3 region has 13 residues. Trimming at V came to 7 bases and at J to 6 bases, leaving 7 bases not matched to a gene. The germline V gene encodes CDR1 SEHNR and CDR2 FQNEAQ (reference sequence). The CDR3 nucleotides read TGTGCCAGCACTTTCGGACTAGCTCAGACCCAGTACTTC. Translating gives CASTFGLAQTQYF.

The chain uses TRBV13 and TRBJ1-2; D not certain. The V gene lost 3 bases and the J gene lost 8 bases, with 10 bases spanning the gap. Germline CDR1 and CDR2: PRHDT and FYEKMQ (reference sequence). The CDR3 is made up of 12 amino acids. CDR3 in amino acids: CASSLSWMGYTF. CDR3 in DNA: TGTGCCAGCAGCTTGAGTTGGATGGGCTACACCTTC.

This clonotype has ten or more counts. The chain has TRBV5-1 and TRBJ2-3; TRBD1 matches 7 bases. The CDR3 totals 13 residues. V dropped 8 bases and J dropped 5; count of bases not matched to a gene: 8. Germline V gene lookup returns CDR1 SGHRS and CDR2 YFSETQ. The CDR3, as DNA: TGCGCCAGTCAACAGGGGCCTGGAGATACGCAGTATTTT. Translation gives CASQQGPGDTQYF.

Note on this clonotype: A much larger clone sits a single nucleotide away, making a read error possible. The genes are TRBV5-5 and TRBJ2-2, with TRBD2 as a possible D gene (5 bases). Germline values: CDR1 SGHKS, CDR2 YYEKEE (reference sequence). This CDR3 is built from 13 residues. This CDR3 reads CAGSIGLTGELFF. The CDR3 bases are TGTGCCGGCAGTATCGGACTTACCGGGGAGCTGTTTTTT.

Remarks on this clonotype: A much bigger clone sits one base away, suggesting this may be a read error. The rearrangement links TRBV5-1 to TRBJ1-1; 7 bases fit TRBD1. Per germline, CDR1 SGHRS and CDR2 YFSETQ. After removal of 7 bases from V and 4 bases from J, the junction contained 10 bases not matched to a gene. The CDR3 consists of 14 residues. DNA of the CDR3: TGCGCCAGCCGTATATGGACAGGTGTCACTGAAGCTTTCTTT. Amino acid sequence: CASRIWTGVTEAFF.

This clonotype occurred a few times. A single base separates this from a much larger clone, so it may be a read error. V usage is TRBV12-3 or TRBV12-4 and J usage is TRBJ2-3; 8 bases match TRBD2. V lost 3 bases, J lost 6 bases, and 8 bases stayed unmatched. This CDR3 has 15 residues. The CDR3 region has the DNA TGTGCCAGCAGTTTTTTACCAGCGGGAGTGGATACGCAGTATTTT. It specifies CASSFLPAGVDTQYF.

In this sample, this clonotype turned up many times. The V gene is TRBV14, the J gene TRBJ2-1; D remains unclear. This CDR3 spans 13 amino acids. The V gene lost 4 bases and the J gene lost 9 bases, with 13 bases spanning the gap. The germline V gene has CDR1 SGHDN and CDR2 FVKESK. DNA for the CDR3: TGTGCCAGCAGCCCGGACGTGGCCGGTGAGCAGTTCTTC. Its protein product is CASSPDVAGEQFF.

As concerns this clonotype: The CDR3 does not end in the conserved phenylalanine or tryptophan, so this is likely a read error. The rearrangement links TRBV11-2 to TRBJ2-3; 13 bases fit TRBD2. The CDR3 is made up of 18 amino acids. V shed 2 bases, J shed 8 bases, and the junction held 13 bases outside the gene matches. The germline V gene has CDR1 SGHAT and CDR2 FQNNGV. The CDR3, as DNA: TGTGCCAGCAGCTTAACTACTAGCGGGAGGGCAGGGCGAGTTACGCAGTATTAT. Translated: CASSLTTSGRAGRVTQYY.

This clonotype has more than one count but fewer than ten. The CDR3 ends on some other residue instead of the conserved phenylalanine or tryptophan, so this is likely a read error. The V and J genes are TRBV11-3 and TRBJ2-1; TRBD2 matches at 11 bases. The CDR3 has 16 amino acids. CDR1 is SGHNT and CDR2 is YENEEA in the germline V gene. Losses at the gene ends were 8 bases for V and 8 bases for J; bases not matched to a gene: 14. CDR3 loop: CASGYRTSGSKDEQFL. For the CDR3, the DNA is TGTGCCAGCGGCTACCGAACTAGCGGGAGTAAGGATGAGCAGTTCCTC.

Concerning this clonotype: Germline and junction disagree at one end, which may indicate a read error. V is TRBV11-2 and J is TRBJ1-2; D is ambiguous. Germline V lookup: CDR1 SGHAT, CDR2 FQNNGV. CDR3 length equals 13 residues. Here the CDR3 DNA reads TGTGCCAGCACCTTAGAGGGATACTATGGCTACACCTTC. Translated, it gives CASTLEGYYGYTF.

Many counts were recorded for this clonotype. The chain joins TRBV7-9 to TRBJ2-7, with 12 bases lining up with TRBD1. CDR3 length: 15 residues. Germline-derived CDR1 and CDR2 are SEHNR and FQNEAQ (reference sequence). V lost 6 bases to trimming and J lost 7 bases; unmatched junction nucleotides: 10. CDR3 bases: TGTGCCAGCAGACCACCGGGACAGGGGGCGGGTGAGCAGTACTTC. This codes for CASRPPGQGAGEQYF.

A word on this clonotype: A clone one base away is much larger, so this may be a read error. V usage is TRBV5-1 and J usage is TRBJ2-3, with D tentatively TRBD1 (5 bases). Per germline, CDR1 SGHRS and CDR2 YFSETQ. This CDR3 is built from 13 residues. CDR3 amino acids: CGSALMWGDTQYF. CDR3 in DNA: TGCGGCAGCGCACTCATGTGGGGCGATACGCAGTATTTT.

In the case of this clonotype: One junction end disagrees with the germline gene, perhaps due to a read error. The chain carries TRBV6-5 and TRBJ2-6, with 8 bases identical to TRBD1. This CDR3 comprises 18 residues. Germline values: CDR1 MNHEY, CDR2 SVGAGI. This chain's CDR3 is CVSALWTGMKTGANVLTF. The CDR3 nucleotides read TGTGTCAGCGCTCTTTGGACAGGGATGAAAACTGGGGCCAACGTCCTGACTTTC.

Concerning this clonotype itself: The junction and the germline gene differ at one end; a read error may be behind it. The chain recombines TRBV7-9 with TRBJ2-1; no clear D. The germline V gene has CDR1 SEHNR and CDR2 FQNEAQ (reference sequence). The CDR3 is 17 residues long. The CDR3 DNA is TGTGCTAGCAGCTTTCAATTGGTTGGCGAAAACTACAATGAGCAGTTCTTC. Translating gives CASSFQLVGENYNEQFF. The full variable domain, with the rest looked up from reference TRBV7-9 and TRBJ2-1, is DTGVSQNPRHKITKRGQNVTFRCDPISEHNRLYWYRQTLGQGPEFLTYFQNEAQLEKSRLLSDRFSAERPKGSFSTLEIQRTEQGDSAMYLCASSFQLVGENYNEQFFGPGTRLTVL.

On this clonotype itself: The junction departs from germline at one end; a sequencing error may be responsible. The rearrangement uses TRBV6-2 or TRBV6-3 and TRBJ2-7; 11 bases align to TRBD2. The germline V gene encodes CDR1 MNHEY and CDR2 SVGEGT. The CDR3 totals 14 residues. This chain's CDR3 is CASNPTSGNSEQYF. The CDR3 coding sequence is TGTGCCAGCAATCCGACTAGCGGGAATTCCGAGCAATACTTC.

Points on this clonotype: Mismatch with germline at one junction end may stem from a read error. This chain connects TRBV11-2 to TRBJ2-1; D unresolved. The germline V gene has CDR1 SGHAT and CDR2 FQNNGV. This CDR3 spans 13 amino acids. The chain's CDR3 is CASSLIDAYEQSF. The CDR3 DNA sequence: TGTGCTAGCAGCTTAATTGATGCCTATGAGCAGTCCTTC.

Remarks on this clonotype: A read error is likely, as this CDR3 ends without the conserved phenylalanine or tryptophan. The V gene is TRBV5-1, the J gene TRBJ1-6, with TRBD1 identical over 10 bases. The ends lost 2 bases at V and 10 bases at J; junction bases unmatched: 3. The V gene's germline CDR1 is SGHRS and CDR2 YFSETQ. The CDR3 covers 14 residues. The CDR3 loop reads CASSLGTGVSPLHI. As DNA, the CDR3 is TGCGCCAGCAGCTTAGGGACAGGGGTCTCACCCCTCCACATT.